This T cell receptor beta chain appears in the sequencing data of a study of radiotherapy plus CTLA-4 blockade in lung cancer. Study-wide context: Objective responses were recorded in over 15% of patients, with disease control recorded in 25% to 35%.

CDR3 size: 18 residues. Trimming stripped 5 bases from V and 3 bases from J, with 23 bases between. Looked up from germline, CDR1 is SGHRS and CDR2 is YFSETQ. General observations from the study: Peripheral blood showed expansion of tumor-derived TCR clones after radiotherapy and ipilimumab.

The assay was immunoSEQ multiplex PCR, and TCRdb's table has in-frame clones only and misses some. Of about 62,000 clones in the sample, roughly 80% were seen once. Remarks on this clone: No antigen is known for it.

This chain joins TRBV5-1 and TRBJ2-2, with D perhaps TRBD2 (6 bases). Here the sequenced sample was peripheral blood, taken from a patient treated with radiotherapy plus ipilimumab. This sequence originates from a human donor with non-small cell lung cancer who had a complete response to radiotherapy plus ipilimumab. CDR3 amino acids: CASRELGYRRGYTGELFF. The CDR3, as DNA: TGCGCCAGCAGGGAGCTTGGGTACAGGCGGGGTTACACCGGGGAGCTGTTTTTT.